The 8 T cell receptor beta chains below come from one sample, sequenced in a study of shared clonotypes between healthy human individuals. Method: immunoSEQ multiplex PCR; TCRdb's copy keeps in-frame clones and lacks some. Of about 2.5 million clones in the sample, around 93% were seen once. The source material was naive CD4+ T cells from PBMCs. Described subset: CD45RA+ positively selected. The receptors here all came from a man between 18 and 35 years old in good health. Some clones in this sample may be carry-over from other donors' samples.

CDR3 DNA: TGTGCCAGCAGTGAACCCGGGAAGTCCTACAATGAGCAGTTCTTC. Translated, it gives CASSEPGKSYNEQFF. The chain has TRBV25-1 and TRBJ2-1; possible D gene TRBD2, 5 bases. Germline V gives CDR1 MGHDK, CDR2 SYGVNS. The CDR3 is 15 residues long. V was pared by 2 bases and J by 1 base, with 9 bases between.

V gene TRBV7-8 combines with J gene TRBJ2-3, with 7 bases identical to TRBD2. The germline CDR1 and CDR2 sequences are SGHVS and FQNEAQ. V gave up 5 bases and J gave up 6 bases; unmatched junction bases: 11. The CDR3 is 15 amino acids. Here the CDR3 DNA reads TGTGCCAGCAGCATATCGCGCCCGCGGGGGGATACGCAGTATTTT. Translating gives CASSISRPRGDTQYF.

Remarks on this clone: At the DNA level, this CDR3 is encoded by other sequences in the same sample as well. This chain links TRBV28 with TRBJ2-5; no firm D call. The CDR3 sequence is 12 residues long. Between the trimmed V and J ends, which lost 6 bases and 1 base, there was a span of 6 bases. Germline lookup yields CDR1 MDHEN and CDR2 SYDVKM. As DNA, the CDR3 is TGTGCCAGCAGCACAAGCCAAGAGACCCAGTACTTC. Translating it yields CASSTSQETQYF.

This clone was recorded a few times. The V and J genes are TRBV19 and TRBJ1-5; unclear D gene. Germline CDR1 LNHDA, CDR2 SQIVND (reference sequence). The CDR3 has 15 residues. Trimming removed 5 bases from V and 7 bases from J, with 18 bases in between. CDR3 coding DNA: TGTGCCAGTAGTTCCCCCCCAGGCCTGCGGCAGCCCCAGCATTTT. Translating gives CASSSPPGLRQPQHF.

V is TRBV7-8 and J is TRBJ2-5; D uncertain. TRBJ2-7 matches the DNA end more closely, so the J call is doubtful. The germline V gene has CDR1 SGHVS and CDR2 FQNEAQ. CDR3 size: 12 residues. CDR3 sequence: CASSPRYNEQYF. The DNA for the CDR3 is TGTGCCAGCAGCCCTCGGTACAACGAGCAGTACTTC.

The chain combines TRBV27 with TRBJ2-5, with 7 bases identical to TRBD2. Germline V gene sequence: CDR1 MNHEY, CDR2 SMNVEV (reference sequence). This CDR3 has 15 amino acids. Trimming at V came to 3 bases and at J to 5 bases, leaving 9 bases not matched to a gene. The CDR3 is CASSFGGRAWETQYF. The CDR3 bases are TGTGCCAGCAGTTTTGGAGGGAGGGCCTGGGAGACCCAGTACTTC.

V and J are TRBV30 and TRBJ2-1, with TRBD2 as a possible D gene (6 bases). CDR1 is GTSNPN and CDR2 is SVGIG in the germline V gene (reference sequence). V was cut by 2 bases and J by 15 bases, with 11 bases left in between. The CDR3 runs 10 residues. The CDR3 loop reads CAWSREVLFF. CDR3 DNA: TGTGCCTGGAGTAGGGAGGTCCTGTTCTTC.

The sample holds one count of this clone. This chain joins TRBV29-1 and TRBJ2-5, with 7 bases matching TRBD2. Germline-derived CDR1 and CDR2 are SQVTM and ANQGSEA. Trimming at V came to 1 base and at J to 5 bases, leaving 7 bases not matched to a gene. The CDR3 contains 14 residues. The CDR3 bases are TGCAGCGTTGAAGTGGGAGGGCCTCGGGAGACCCAGTACTTC. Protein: CSVEVGGPRETQYF.